This entry is about one TCR beta chain. Its antigen is unidentified. At one end the junction does not follow the germline gene, possibly because of a read error. Priming with a constant-region primer yielded TCR beta cDNA from 400 to 500 ng total RNA. The TCR beta library was amplified through three nested multiplex PCR rounds in a modified ARM-PCR procedure. TRBV1-TRBV30 forward primers paired with a C-beta reverse primer drove the first two PCR rounds, about 10 cycles each. A single record per CDR3 protein comes from TCRdb applying MiXCR to the multiplex PCR reads. Among 330,000 or so distinct CDR3 sequences listed, around 60% were seen once. The entry originates in a study of tumor-infiltrating lymphocytes in primary liver carcinoma. Per germline, CDR1 SGHAT and CDR2 FQNNGV. There are 15 residues in the CDR3. Extraction also yielded germline DNA, while blood RNA was obtained from unsorted whole blood.

Whole-study findings and limits: Tumor-adjacent and tumor-blood pairs overlapped less than tumor region pairs did.

This TCR was recovered from a man aged 40-55 years with primary liver carcinoma and hepatitis B virus infection. Sequencing was performed on peripheral blood. The chain uses TRBV11-2 and TRBJ2-5; D is possibly TRBD1 (6 bases). The CDR3 DNA reads TGTGCCAACAGCTTAGAATGGCAGGGGCAAGAGACCCAATACTTC. Translation gives CANSLEWQGQETQYF.